The rows below give T cell receptor beta chains drawn from one sample of a study of T cell responses to AZD1222 COVID-19 vaccine. Libraries were prepared by immunoSEQ multiplex PCR; TCRdb keeps only in-frame clonotypes and omits some of them. This sample yields about 140,000 clones, of which more than 70% are seen a single time; about 3% belongs to the top ten. Here the sequenced sample was peripheral blood, taken on day 0 of AZD1222 vaccination. Receptors were obtained from an adult in good health. CDR3s include the opening cysteine and the closing phenylalanine or tryptophan. D genes are given only for firm matches. Not all rows give a size; the values are once, few, many and, for expanded clones, a class.

>NA|TRBJ2-3|TRBD2|TRBV28
TGTGCCAGCAGTTTGCCGGGACTAGCGGCTAGCACAGATACGCAGTATTTT
CASSLPGLAASTDTQYF
>NA|TRBJ1-2|TRBD1|TRBV4-3
TGCGCCAGCAGCCAAGTCCCAGGGGGCGATGGCTACACCTTC
CASSQVPGGDGYTF
>NA|TRBJ2-7|TRBD2|TRBV28
TGTGCCTCGCGGGGGAGACCGTCGGAGCAGTACTTC
CASRGRPSEQYF
>NA|TRBJ2-3|NA|TRBV6-5
TGTGCCAGCAGACAACAGGGACTGGGCACAGATACGCAGTATTTT
CASRQQGLGTDTQYF
>NA|TRBJ1-2|TRBD1|TRBV10-3
TGTGCCACCAGGGGGCAGGGGGCGGATCTCTATGGCTACACCTTC
CATRGQGADLYGYTF
>NA|TRBJ1-1|NA|TRBV4-1
TGCGCCAGCAGCCAAGGACAGGAAGCTTTCTTT
CASSQGQEAFF
>NA|TRBJ2-7|TRBD2|TRBV27
TGTGCCAGCAGTTTAGACGGCCGGGACTACGTCTACGAGCAGTACTTC
CASSLDGRDYVYEQYF
>once|TRBJ1-6|NA|TRBV30
TGTGCCTCGCATCGAAGTAGTGCCCTCCACTTT
CASHRSSALHF
>NA|TRBJ2-7|TRBD2|TRBV5-6
TGTGCCAGCAGCACTAGCGGGAGCTCCTACGAGCAGTACTTC
CASSTSGSSYEQYF
>NA|TRBJ2-3|TRBD2|TRBV4-2
TGTGCCAGCAGCCAAGATGCAGCTAGCGGGAGAGATACGCAGTATTTT
CASSQDAASGRDTQYF
>NA|TRBJ1-2|NA|TRBV14
TGTGCCAGCAGCCAAGTAACCCTCTATGGCTACACCTTC
CASSQVTLYGYTF
>NA|TRBJ2-2|TRBD1|TRBV10-3
TGTGCCACCGAAGAACAGGGGACCGGGGAGCTGTTTTTT
CATEEQGTGELFF
>once|TRBJ2-3|TRBD2|TRBV28
TGTGCCAGCAGTTTGCCGGGACTAGCGGGGGGCGTGTGGCAGTATTTT
CASSLPGLAGGVWQYF
>NA|TRBJ2-5|NA|TRBV7-9
TGTGCCAGCAGCCCCCCTGCACCGCAAGAGACCCAGTACTTC
CASSPPAPQETQYF
>NA|TRBJ1-1|TRBD1|TRBV15
TGTGCCACCAGCAGGAGGACAGGGGACACTGAAGCTTTCTTT
CATSRRTGDTEAFF
>NA|TRBJ2-7|TRBD2|TRBV7-8
TGTGCCAGCAGCTTATTGGTGGGGGCTAGCGGGGGCGAGCAGTACTTC
CASSLLVGASGGEQYF
>NA|TRBJ1-6|TRBD1|TRBV6-2/TRBV6-3
TGTGCCAGCAGCCAGGGGCAGGGGGGCAATTCACCCCTCCACTTT
CASSQGQGGNSPLHF
>NA|TRBJ1-5|NA|TRBV6-6
TGTGCCAGCAGTGACAGTTATAGCAATCAGCCCCAGCATTTT
CASSDSYSNQPQHF
>NA|TRBJ2-1|NA|TRBV6-5
TGTGCCAGCAGTTACATGAGACGGCAGTTCTTC
CASSYMRRQFF
>NA|TRBJ2-3|TRBD2|TRBV5-1
TGCGCCAGCAGCTTGGAGTGGCGGGGGGGCCTCACAGATACGCAGTATTTT
CASSLEWRGGLTDTQYF
>NA|TRBJ2-5|NA|TRBV7-9
TGTGCCAGCAGCTGGGCGTGGGGGGTGCAAGAGACCCAGTACTTC
CASSWAWGVQETQYF
>NA|TRBJ2-7|NA|TRBV19
TGTGCCAGTAGTGACGGGGACGGACCATCCTACGAGCAGTACTTC
CASSDGDGPSYEQYF